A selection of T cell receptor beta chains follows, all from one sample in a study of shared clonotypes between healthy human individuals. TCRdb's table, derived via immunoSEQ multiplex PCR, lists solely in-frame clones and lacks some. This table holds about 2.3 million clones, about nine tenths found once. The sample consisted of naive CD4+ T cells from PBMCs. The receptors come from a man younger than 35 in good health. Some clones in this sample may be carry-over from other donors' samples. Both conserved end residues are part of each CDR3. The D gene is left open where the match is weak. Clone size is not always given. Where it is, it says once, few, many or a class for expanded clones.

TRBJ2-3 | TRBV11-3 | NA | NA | TGTGCCAGCAGCTTAGGAGACCGCTTTAGGACAGATACGCAGTATTTT | CASSLGDRFRTDTQYF
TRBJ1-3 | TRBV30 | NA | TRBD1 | TGTGCCTGGGGGACAGGGAACACCATATATTTT | CAWGTGNTIYF
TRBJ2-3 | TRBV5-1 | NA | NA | TGCGCCAGCAGCTCTGGGGTCACAGATACGCAGTATTTT | CASSSGVTDTQYF
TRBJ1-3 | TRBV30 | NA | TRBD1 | TGTGCCTGGAGTGGTGACAGGGGGCTTGGAAACACCATATATTTT | CAWSGDRGLGNTIYF
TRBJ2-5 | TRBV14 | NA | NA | TGTGCCAGCAGCCAAGATCTTGCGGAGACCCAGTACTTC | CASSQDLAETQYF
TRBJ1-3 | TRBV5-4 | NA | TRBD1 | TGTGCCAGCAGCGAACGACAGGGACCCTCTGGAAACACCATATATTTT | CASSERQGPSGNTIYF
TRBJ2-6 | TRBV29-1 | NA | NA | TGCAGCGTAAACTCTGGGGCCAACGTCCTGACTTTC | CSVNSGANVLTF
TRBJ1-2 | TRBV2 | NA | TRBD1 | TGTGCCAGCAGTGTGGACAGGGGGCAAATTGGCTATGGCTACACCTTC | CASSVDRGQIGYGYTF
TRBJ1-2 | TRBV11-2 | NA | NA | TGTGCCAGCAGCTTAGTAGGGGCTAACTATGGCTACACCTTC | CASSLVGANYGYTF
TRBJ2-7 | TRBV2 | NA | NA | TGTGCCAGCAGGAACCGACAGGAACAGTACTTC | CASRNRQEQYF
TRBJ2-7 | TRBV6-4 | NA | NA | TGTGCCAGCAGTGAAGAGCCCTCCTACGAGCAGTACTTC | CASSEEPSYEQYF
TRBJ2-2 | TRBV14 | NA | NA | TGTGCCAGCAGCCAAGTCAGGGCCACCGGGGAGCTGTTTTTT | CASSQVRATGELFF
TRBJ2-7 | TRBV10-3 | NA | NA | TGTGCCATCAGTCCAGGGATCCGTTGGGACGAGCAGTACTTC | CAISPGIRWDEQYF
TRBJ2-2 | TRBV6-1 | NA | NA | TGTGCCAGCAGTGAAGGGACTAACAGGGCCGTCACCGGGGAGCTGTTTTTT | CASSEGTNRAVTGELFF
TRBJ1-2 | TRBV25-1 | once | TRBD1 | TGTGCCACCTCGACTGACACCCCAGGGGGCTATGGCTACACCTTC | CATSTDTPGGYGYTF
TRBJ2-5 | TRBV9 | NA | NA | TGTGCCAGCAGCGTCCGACAGGGAGGACTGGAGACCCAGTACTTC | CASSVRQGGLETQYF
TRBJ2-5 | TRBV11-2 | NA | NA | TGTGCCAGCAGGATGGGGCCAATCCAAGAGACCCAGTACTTC | CASRMGPIQETQYF
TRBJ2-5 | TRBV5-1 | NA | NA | TGCGCCAGCAGCCTCCAAGAGACCCAGTACTTC | CASSLQETQYF
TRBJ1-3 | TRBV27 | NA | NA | TGTGCCAGCAGTTTCCGGCCTCCCTCTGGAAACACCATATATTTT | CASSFRPPSGNTIYF
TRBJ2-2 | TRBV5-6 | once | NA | TGTGCCAGCAGCTTAGGACGGAGCGGGGAGCTGTTTTTT | CASSLGRSGELFF
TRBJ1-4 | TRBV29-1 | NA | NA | TGCAGCGTTGAAGATTCGCCCGAGGGAGGGGAAAAACTGTTTTTT | CSVEDSPEGGEKLFF
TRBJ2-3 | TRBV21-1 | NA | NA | TGTGCCAGCAGCAAATTTCGAGGGGGAAGCACAGATACGCAGTATTTT | CASSKFRGGSTDTQYF
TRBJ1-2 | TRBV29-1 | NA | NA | TGCAGCGTGGGGACGGTTGGAGACTATGGCTACACCTTC | CSVGTVGDYGYTF
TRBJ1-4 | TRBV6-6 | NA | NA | TGTGCCAGCAGGGACAGCGCAACTAATGAAAAACTGTTTTTT | CASRDSATNEKLFF
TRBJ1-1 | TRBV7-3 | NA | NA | TGTGCCAGCAGCTTAATGTCACAGGGTGGAGGCACTGAAGCTTTCTTT | CASSLMSQGGGTEAFF
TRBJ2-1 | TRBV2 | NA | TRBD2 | TGTGCCAGTCGGACTAGCGGGCTAAACAATGAGCAGTTCTTC | CASRTSGLNNEQFF
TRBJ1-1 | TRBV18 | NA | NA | TGTGCCAGCTCACCACAGGGTTCCTCCATTATGAACACTGAAGCTTTCTTT | CASSPQGSSIMNTEAFF